Following are 10 T cell receptor beta chains from one sample sequenced in a study of blood T cell repertoires in COVID-19. Assay used: immunoSEQ multiplex PCR; TCRdb lists only in-frame clones, some missing. This table has about 150,000 clones, 79% appearing once. Sequencing was performed on peripheral blood. These TCRs come from a man between 50 and 59 years old with active or convalescent COVID-19.

The V call is TRBV5-4, the J call TRBJ1-4, with TRBD1 matching 10 bases. In germline, CDR1 is SGHNT, CDR2 YYREEE (reference sequence). Trimming at V came to 1 base and at J to 7 bases, leaving 7 bases not matched to a gene. The CDR3 runs 16 residues. The DNA for the CDR3 is TGTGCCAGCAGCTTGAGACAGGGGGCGCAGGGTGAAAAACTGTTTTTT. Amino acid sequence: CASSLRQGAQGEKLFF.

The chain carries TRBV28 and TRBJ2-4; 11 nucleotides align to TRBD2. The J segment lost 3 bases and the V segment lost 4 bases, leaving 8 bases of the junction unmatched. This CDR3 region has 17 residues. Germline-derived CDR1 and CDR2 are MDHEN and SYDVKM. CDR3 sequence reads: CASSWGGLAGIKNIQYF. The CDR3 nucleotides read TGTGCCAGCAGTTGGGGTGGACTAGCGGGTATCAAAAACATTCAGTACTTC.

CDR3 DNA: TGTGCCAGCAGCCCATTACAGGGGGGCACAGATACGCAGTATTTT. Protein sequence: CASSPLQGGTDTQYF. The chain is built from TRBV5-6 and TRBJ2-3; 8 bases agree with TRBD1. The length of the CDR3 is 15 residues. Germline CDR1 is SGHDT and CDR2 is YYEEEE. The V gene end was trimmed by 4 bases and the J gene end by 1 base; junction bases not matched to a gene: 5.

The chain joins TRBV28 to TRBJ2-3; TRBD2 is a possible D gene (6 bases). V shed 2 bases and J shed 2 bases, with 17 bases lying between them. Germline V CDR1 and CDR2: MDHEN, SYDVKM. The CDR3 has 17 residues. The CDR3 coding sequence is TGTGCCAGCAGTTTAGTAATTGGATTGCGGGACACAGATACGCAGTATTTT. Protein product: CASSLVIGLRDTDTQYF.

In this sample, this clone turned up a few times. The J gene is TRBJ2-6, the V gene TRBV7-9; TRBD1 matches 7 bases. The length of the CDR3 is 16 residues. The V gene end was trimmed by 5 bases and the J gene end by 2 bases; junction bases not matched to a gene: 6. Per germline, CDR1 SEHNR and CDR2 FQNEAQ (reference sequence). Here the CDR3 reads CASSPLTGTGANVLTF. CDR3 DNA sequence: TGTGCCAGCAGCCCTTTGACAGGGACTGGGGCCAACGTCCTGACTTTC.

The V call is TRBV3-1 (or the pseudogene TRBV3-2), the J call TRBJ2-1; 8 nucleotides agree with TRBD2. Germline lookup yields CDR1 LGHDT and CDR2 YNNKEL (reference sequence). The CDR3 has 16 residues. The V and J ends lost 1 base and 8 bases, in that order; junction bases with no gene match: 10. This chain's CDR3 is CASSQASGLVSDEQFF. The CDR3 nucleotides are TGTGCCAGCAGCCAAGCGTCGGGACTAGTTTCCGATGAGCAGTTCTTC.

The chain couples TRBV5-6 to TRBJ1-5; 11 positions agree with TRBD1. V was pared by 4 bases and J by 9 bases, with 9 bases of the junction left unmatched. CDR1 and CDR2 (germline): SGHDT, YYEEEE. The CDR3 is made up of 15 amino acids. DNA for the CDR3: TGTGCCAGCAGCACCGGGACAGGGGGTGGACGGCCCCAGCATTTT. Its protein product is CASSTGTGGGRPQHF.

The gene calls are TRBV5-1 and TRBJ1-5; D is perhaps TRBD1 (5 bases). The CDR3 length is 12 residues. Germline loops: CDR1 SGHRS, CDR2 YFSETQ. V was clipped by 0 bases and J by 9 bases, with 7 bases between them. CDR3 sequence: CASSLDGGPQHF. The CDR3 DNA reads TGCGCCAGCAGCTTGGACGGGGGGCCCCAGCATTTT.

In this sample, this clone turned up a few times. V gene TRBV2 combines with J gene TRBJ2-5; possible D gene TRBD1, 5 bases. Germline CDR1 SNHLY, CDR2 FYNNEI. CDR3 length: 14 amino acids. Between the trimmed V and J ends, which lost 4 bases and 1 base, there was a span of 10 bases. The CDR3 loop is CASSVSRVQETQYF. CDR3 DNA: TGTGCCAGCAGTGTATCCAGGGTCCAAGAGACCCAGTACTTC.

V is TRBV2 and J is TRBJ1-4; 7 nucleotides agree with TRBD1. Germline loops: CDR1 SNHLY, CDR2 FYNNEI. The V and J ends lost 3 bases and 8 bases, in that order; junction bases with no gene match: 6. This CDR3 is built from 14 residues. The CDR3 bases are TGTGCCAGCAGTGATGCAGGGGGTTTCGAAAAACTGTTTTTT. This translates into CASSDAGGFEKLFF.